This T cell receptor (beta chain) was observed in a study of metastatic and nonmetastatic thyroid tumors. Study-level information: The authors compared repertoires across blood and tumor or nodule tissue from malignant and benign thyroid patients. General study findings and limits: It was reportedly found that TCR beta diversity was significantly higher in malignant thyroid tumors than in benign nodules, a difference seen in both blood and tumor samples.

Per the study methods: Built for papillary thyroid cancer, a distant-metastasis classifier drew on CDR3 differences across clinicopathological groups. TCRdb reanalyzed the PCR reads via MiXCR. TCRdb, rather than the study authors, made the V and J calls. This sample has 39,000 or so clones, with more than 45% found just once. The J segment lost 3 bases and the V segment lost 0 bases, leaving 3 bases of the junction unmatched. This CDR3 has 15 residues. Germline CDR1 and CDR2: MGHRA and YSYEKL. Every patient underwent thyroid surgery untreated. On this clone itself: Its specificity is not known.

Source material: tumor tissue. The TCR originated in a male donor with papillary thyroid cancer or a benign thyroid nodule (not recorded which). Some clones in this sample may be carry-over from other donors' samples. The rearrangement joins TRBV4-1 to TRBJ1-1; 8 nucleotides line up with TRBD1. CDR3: CASSQEVTGDTEAFF. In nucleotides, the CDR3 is TGCGCCAGCAGCCAAGAAGTGACAGGGGACACTGAAGCTTTCTTT.